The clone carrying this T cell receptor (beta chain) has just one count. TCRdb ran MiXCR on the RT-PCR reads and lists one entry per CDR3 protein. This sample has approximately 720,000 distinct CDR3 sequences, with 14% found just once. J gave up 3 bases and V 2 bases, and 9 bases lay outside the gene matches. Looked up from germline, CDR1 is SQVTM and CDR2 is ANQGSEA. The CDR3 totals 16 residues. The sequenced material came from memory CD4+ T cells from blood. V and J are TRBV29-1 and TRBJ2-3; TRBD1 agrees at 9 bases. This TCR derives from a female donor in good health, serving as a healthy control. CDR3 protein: CSVEKFRDRVTDTQYF. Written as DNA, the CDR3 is TGCAGCGTTGAAAAATTCCGGGACAGGGTTACAGATACGCAGTATTTT.